This T cell receptor (beta chain) was retrieved from a study of blood T cell repertoires in COVID-19. The wider study: There were acute and convalescent COVID-19 samples, and they came from the United States, Italy and Spain. The cDNA or gDNA used as material had been derived from T cells, B-cell-depleted T cells, or PBMCs.

This CDR3 is built from 17 residues. V lost 0 bases and J 1 base, leaving 13 bases between the germline ends. CDR1 is LNHNV and CDR2 is YYDKDF in the germline V gene (reference sequence). As processed by the authors: The authors estimated nucleated cell counts from reference gene primer amplification. The protocol was immunoSEQ multiplex PCR, while the TCRdb copy is restricted to in-frame clones and leaves out a portion. V, J and clone size are those of that table, while D and trimming were read from the DNA. The sample includes some 100,000 clones, around four fifths of them seen just once. The origin of this receptor is a man aged 65 to 79 with active or convalescent COVID-19. This chain connects TRBV15 to TRBJ1-3; unclear D gene. Sequenced sample: peripheral blood. The CDR3 DNA sequence: TGTGCCACCAGCAGAGATTCTAGTAGCGGGTCTGGAAACACCATATATTTT. Translated: CATSRDSSSGSGNTIYF.